This TCR beta chain was captured in a study of T cell repertoires in cytomegalovirus infection. In this sample, this clonotype turned up a few times. Its antigen is still unknown. TCRdb used MiXCR to reprocess the reads, holding one entry per CDR3 protein. Here the sample spans around 710,000 distinct CDR3 sequences, around 29% being singletons. V trimming: 5 bases; J trimming: 4 bases; junction bases outside the gene matches: 9. In germline, CDR1 is MNHEY, CDR2 SMNVEV (reference sequence). The CDR3 has 15 residues. The chain is built from TRBV27 and TRBJ1-2, with 8 bases that match TRBD1. The sequencing used cultured CD8+ T cells from PBMCs, collected from culture after CMV antigen stimulation. This sequence originates from a human donor in good health (CMV status not recorded). Some clones in this sample may be carry-over from other donors' samples. This CDR3 is CASSIGTGLSYGYTF. The CDR3 DNA follows: TGTGCCAGCAGTATCGGGACAGGACTGTCCTATGGCTACACCTTC.